Each of the 24 T cell receptor beta chains below was sequenced from the same sample in a study of T-cell memory formation after mild COVID-19 (dated by TCRdb to the early 2020s). The library came from 5' RACE. The instrument given in TCRdb is Illumina NovaSeq 6000. In-frame beta chains were kept once TCRdb had trimmed the public reads at Q25 with fastp and called clones with MiXCR. A single entry per CDR3 protein holds the most common genes and DNA from its merged rows. Within this sample are approximately 260,000 distinct CDR3 sequences, with around 15% of them counted one time only. The ten largest make up roughly a fifth of the sample. Sequenced: PBMCs or a T cell subset sorted from them (not recorded which). These receptors came from a man aged 18 to 30 who had mild COVID-19 (a few samples of this study predate the infection). The sample titles of this study are shuffled in the database, so cell type and time point are left out; the donor was told from shared clones.

This clonotype was seen a handful of times. The chain uses TRBV6-6 and TRBJ1-1; unclear D gene. The CDR3 has 14 amino acids. CDR1 is MNHNY, CDR2 SVGAGI, per germline (reference sequence). Trimming cost V 4 bases and J 2 bases, with 11 bases left between them. The CDR3 region is CASSFTDGNTEAFF. In DNA form, the CDR3 reads TGTGCCAGCAGTTTCACTGATGGAAACACTGAAGCTTTCTTT.

The chain uses TRBV4-1 and TRBJ1-2, with D maybe TRBD1 (5 bases). V was shortened by 5 bases and J by 2 bases, with 15 bases between the two germline ends. This CDR3 is built from 15 residues. CDR1 and CDR2 from the germline V gene are MGHRA and YSYEKL. The CDR3 sequence is CASSNRIGVNYGYTF. The CDR3 DNA sequence: TGCGCCAGCAGCAACCGCATAGGGGTCAACTATGGCTACACCTTC.

V is TRBV28 and J is TRBJ2-4, with D perhaps TRBD2 (5 bases). In germline, CDR1 is MDHEN, CDR2 SYDVKM. This CDR3 has 16 residues. Trimming removed 4 bases from V and 3 bases from J, with 16 bases in between. In DNA, the CDR3 is TGTGCCAGCAGTTCGCACACGGACTTTGGCAAAAACATTCAGTACTTC. Translated, it gives CASSSHTDFGKNIQYF.

This chain joins TRBV11-2 and TRBJ1-2; TRBD1 might be the D (5 bases). This CDR3 is 10 amino acids long. V shed 1 base and J shed 14 bases, with 8 bases lying between them. Germline loops: CDR1 SGHAT, CDR2 FQNNGV. CDR3 nucleotides: TGTGCCAGCAGCTTAGTAGGGGATACCTTC. It encodes CASSLVGDTF.

This clonotype was counted a few times. The genes are TRBV29-1 and TRBJ1-4, with TRBD1 matching 7 bases. V gave up 3 bases and J gave up 3 bases; unmatched junction bases: 7. This CDR3 is 15 amino acids long. In germline, CDR1 is SQVTM, CDR2 ANQGSEA. CDR3 region: CSVEERGQPNEKLFF. DNA of the CDR3: TGCAGCGTTGAGGAAAGGGGACAGCCTAATGAAAAACTGTTTTTT.

The rearrangement links TRBV10-2 to TRBJ2-3; TRBD1 agrees at 9 bases. In germline, CDR1 is WSHSY, CDR2 SAAADI. This CDR3 comprises 16 residues. The V gene end was trimmed by 6 bases and the J gene end by 1 base; junction bases not matched to a gene: 8. The CDR3 region has the DNA TGCGCCAGCAGAAAAAACAGGGGGCAAGGCACAGATACGCAGTATTTT. Encoded protein: CASRKNRGQGTDTQYF.

This clonotype was detected only a few times. This rearrangement joins TRBV12-3 or TRBV12-4 to TRBJ1-5; D is possibly TRBD1 (5 bases). The CDR3 has 13 residues. V lost 6 bases and J 7 bases, leaving 13 bases between the germline ends. CDR3 residues: CASSFGGWQPQHF. Here the CDR3 DNA reads TGTGCCAGCAGCTTCGGGGGTTGGCAGCCCCAGCATTTT.

This clonotype has a count of ten or more. The chain couples TRBV29-1 to TRBJ2-2; D possibly corresponds to TRBD1 (5 bases). V lost 7 bases, J lost 6 bases, and 15 bases lay in between. The length of the CDR3 is 13 residues. Germline CDR1 and CDR2: SQVTM and ANQGSEA. The CDR3 loop is CSAEGVWAGELFF. The CDR3 DNA reads as TGCAGCGCCGAAGGGGTCTGGGCCGGGGAGCTGTTTTTT.

This clonotype was counted only a few times. The junction departs from germline at one end; a sequencing error may be responsible. The chain recombines TRBV18 with TRBJ2-3; D gene unclear. The CDR3 covers 14 residues. The germline V gene encodes CDR1 KGHSH and CDR2 LQKENI. CDR3 loop: CANSRSDPGDTQYF. CDR3 nucleotides: TGTGCCAACTCACGCAGCGACCCCGGCGATACGCAGTATTTT.

The V call is TRBV11-2, the J call TRBJ2-1; D is unresolved. CDR1 is SGHAT and CDR2 is FQNNGV in the germline V gene. Trimming took off 5 bases at V and 6 bases at J, with 17 bases between the two ends. The CDR3 spans 15 residues. The CDR3 loop reads CASSRPGPKGNEQFF. The CDR3 nucleotides are TGTGCCAGCAGCAGACCCGGGCCCAAAGGCAATGAGCAGTTCTTC.

The CDR3 nucleotides are TGTGCCAGCAGTAACCCGGACAGGGCGGGAAACTATGGCTACACCTTC. It yields the protein CASSNPDRAGNYGYTF. This chain joins TRBV6-5 and TRBJ1-2; 8 bases are a match to TRBD1. The CDR3 loop spans 16 amino acids. Germline loops: CDR1 MNHEY, CDR2 SVGAGI. The junction had 10 bases not matched to a gene; V was cut back by 5 bases and J by 2 bases.

This clonotype was observed a few times. The chain uses TRBV6-6 and TRBJ1-1; the D gene is possibly TRBD1 (6 bases). Germline CDR1 is MNHNY and CDR2 is SVGAGI (reference sequence). Trimming shortened V by 2 bases and J by 1 base, and 8 bases separated the two germline ends. This CDR3 is 14 amino acids long. The CDR3 loop reads CASSYGQTNTEAFF. The CDR3 coding sequence is TGTGCCAGCAGTTACGGACAGACGAACACTGAAGCTTTCTTT.

This clonotype was seen a handful of times. CDR3 amino acids: CASSSGGLSQPQHF. The CDR3 DNA sequence: TGTGCCAGCAGCTCAGGGGGTTTAAGCCAGCCCCAGCATTTT. The V gene is TRBV7-2, the J gene TRBJ1-5; 7 bases agree with TRBD1. Trimming took 4 bases from V and 7 from J; bases not matched to a gene: 7. Germline V gene sequence: CDR1 SGHTA, CDR2 FQGNSA. The CDR3 length is 14 residues.

This clonotype turned up a few times. The chain combines TRBV19 with TRBJ2-5; TRBD2 might be the D (6 bases). CDR3 length: 16 amino acids. Germline values: CDR1 LNHDA, CDR2 SQIVND (reference sequence). Trimming took off 2 bases at V and 4 bases at J, with 17 bases between the two ends. In DNA, the CDR3 is TGTGCCAGTAGTATAAGTTGGGCCGGGACTTTAGAGACCCAGTACTTC. This translates into CASSISWAGTLETQYF.

In its sample, this clonotype was seen a few times. Being one base from a much bigger clone, this may be a read error. The rearrangement joins TRBV2 to TRBJ1-5, with D hard to call. V dropped 7 bases and J dropped 2 bases, with 9 bases sitting between them. This CDR3 contains 13 residues. Germline assignment: CDR1 SNHLY and CDR2 FYNNEI. The chain's CDR3 is CASNDSGNQPQHF. For the CDR3, the DNA is TGTGCCAGCAATGATTCTGGCAATCAGCCCCAGCATTTT.

This clonotype was detected only a few times. This chain joins TRBV20-1 and TRBJ2-7; D not resolved. This CDR3 region has 12 residues. V shed 1 base and J shed 1 base, with 5 bases lying between them. CDR1 is DFQATT, CDR2 SNEGSKA, per germline (reference sequence). The CDR3, as DNA: TGCAGTGCTAGAGCCAGATCCTACGAGCAGTACTTC. Translating gives CSARARSYEQYF.

This clonotype was counted a few times. CDR3 amino acids: CSVDVGRGGTDTQYF. CDR3 bases: TGCAGCGTTGACGTTGGTCGGGGGGGCACAGATACGCAGTATTTT. This rearrangement joins TRBV29-1 to TRBJ2-3, with 7 bases fitting TRBD2. Germline trimming cut 3 bases from V and 1 base from J; bases unmatched to any gene: 7. CDR3 length: 15 amino acids. Germline V gene data show CDR1 as SQVTM and CDR2 as ANQGSEA.

The CDR3 here is CSAAGQTNEKLFF. CDR3 DNA: TGCAGTGCTGCCGGACAGACTAATGAAAAACTGTTTTTT. V usage is TRBV20-1 and J usage is TRBJ1-4; a weak D match, TRBD1 (6 bases). Trimming took off 5 bases at V and 2 bases at J, with 9 bases between the two ends. This CDR3 comprises 13 residues. Per germline, CDR1 DFQATT and CDR2 SNEGSKA (reference sequence).

This clonotype was counted ten times or more. V gene TRBV6-6 combines with J gene TRBJ2-3, with a weak D call TRBD2 (7 bases). V was pared by 4 bases and J by 4 bases, with 9 bases between. The CDR3 totals 13 residues. From germline, CDR1 is MNHNY and CDR2 SVGAGI (reference sequence). CDR3 sequence: CASSWGGPDTQYF. In nucleotides, the CDR3 is TGTGCCAGCAGTTGGGGGGGCCCAGATACGCAGTATTTT.

This clonotype was counted only a few times. The CDR3 region is CSARDSNFVRGYTF. In DNA, the CDR3 is TGCAGTGCTAGAGATTCGAATTTCGTCAGGGGCTACACCTTC. The chain is built from TRBV20-1 and TRBJ1-2; no clear D. Trimming took off 0 bases at V and 8 bases at J, with 16 bases between the two ends. Germline CDR1 reads DFQATT; CDR2 reads SNEGSKA (reference sequence). The length of the CDR3 is 14 residues.

This clonotype was observed at least ten times. The J gene is TRBJ1-5, the V gene TRBV5-1; unclear D gene. The germline gives CDR1 SGHRS, CDR2 YFSETQ. V lost 0 bases and J 4 bases, leaving 8 bases between the germline ends. The CDR3 covers 14 residues. The CDR3 region is CASSLDGLNQPQHF. CDR3 in DNA: TGCGCCAGCAGCTTGGATGGGCTTAATCAGCCCCAGCATTTT.

The chain links TRBV7-6 to TRBJ1-4, with TRBD1 identical over 7 bases. The germline V gene has CDR1 SGHVS and CDR2 FNYEAQ. The V segment lost 0 bases and the J segment 8 bases; nucleotides outside the gene matches: 6. The CDR3 spans 15 residues. CDR3 loop: CASSLATGVGEKLFF. The CDR3 nucleotides are TGTGCCAGCAGCTTAGCAACAGGGGTAGGAGAAAAACTGTTTTTT.

The rearrangement uses TRBV7-2 and TRBJ2-2; D remains unclear. The CDR3 runs to 13 residues. Germline V lookup: CDR1 SGHTA, CDR2 FQGNSA. Between the trimmed V and J ends, which lost 4 bases and 10 bases, there was a span of 13 bases. CDR3 protein: CASSSLLTKELFF. The CDR3 DNA reads as TGTGCCAGCAGCTCCCTTTTGACCAAGGAGCTGTTTTTT.

This clonotype was seen a handful of times. The rearrangement links TRBV4-3 to TRBJ2-3; D tentatively fits TRBD1 or TRBD2 (5 bases each). This CDR3 has 15 residues. Per germline, CDR1 LGHNA and CDR2 YSLEER. The V and J ends lost 0 bases and 5 bases respectively, with 12 bases between them. CDR3 sequence reads: CASSQDVGVIDTQYF. The CDR3 nucleotides are TGCGCCAGCAGCCAAGACGTGGGGGTCATAGATACGCAGTATTTT.